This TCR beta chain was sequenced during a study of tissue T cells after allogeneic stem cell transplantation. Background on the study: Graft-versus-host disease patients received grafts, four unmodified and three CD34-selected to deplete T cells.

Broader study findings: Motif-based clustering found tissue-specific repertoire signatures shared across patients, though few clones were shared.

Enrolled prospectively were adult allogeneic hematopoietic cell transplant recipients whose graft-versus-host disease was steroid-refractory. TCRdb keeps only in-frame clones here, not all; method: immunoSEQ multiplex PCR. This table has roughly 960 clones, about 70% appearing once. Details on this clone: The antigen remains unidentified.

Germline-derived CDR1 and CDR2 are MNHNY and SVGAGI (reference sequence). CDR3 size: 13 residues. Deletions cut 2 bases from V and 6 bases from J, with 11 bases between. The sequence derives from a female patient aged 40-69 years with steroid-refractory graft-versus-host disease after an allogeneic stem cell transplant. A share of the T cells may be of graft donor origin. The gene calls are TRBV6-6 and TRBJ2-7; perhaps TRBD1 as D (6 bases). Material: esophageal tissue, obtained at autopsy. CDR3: CASSYGQGTEQYF. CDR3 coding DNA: TGTGCCAGCAGTTACGGCCAGGGGACCGAGCAGTACTTC.